The 14 T cell receptor beta chains reported below all come from one sample, sequenced in a study of control samples from healthy donors and cancer patients. Measured with immunoSEQ multiplex PCR; TCRdb has only the in-frame clones, and not every one. The profile shows roughly 220,000 clones, about 93% of them singletons. The material sequenced was blood. The receptors here all came from a man aged 45-65 years in good health.

The rearrangement joins TRBV6-2 or TRBV6-3 to TRBJ2-3, with unresolved D. V shed 2 bases and J shed 2 bases, with 11 bases lying between them. Germline V gives CDR1 MNHEY, CDR2 SVGEGT. The CDR3 loop spans 15 amino acids. The CDR3 DNA reads TGTGCCAGCAGTTACGGGCTCCAGTCCACAGATACGCAGTATTTT. This translates into CASSYGLQSTDTQYF.

V usage is TRBV6-5 and J usage is TRBJ2-7; TRBD1 matches at 9 bases. CDR3 length: 15 amino acids. V shed 8 bases, J shed 5 bases, and the junction held 13 bases outside the gene matches. CDR1 is MNHEY, CDR2 SVGAGI, per germline. The CDR3 region is CASQTGDRAVHEQYF. The CDR3 coding sequence is TGTGCCAGCCAGACGGGGGACAGGGCGGTCCACGAGCAGTACTTC.

V is TRBV7-9 and J is TRBJ2-3; 8 bases agree with TRBD1. Trimming at V came to 5 bases and at J to 0 bases, leaving 7 bases not matched to a gene. Germline V gene data show CDR1 as SEHNR and CDR2 as FQNEAQ (reference sequence). The CDR3 has 16 residues. The CDR3 protein is CASSRDRGSSTDTQYF. As DNA, the CDR3 is TGTGCCAGCAGCCGTGACAGGGGCTCTAGCACAGATACGCAGTATTTT.

The J gene is TRBJ2-1, the V gene TRBV5-4, with no clear D. V was shortened by 0 bases and J by 10 bases, with 5 bases between the two germline ends. Germline V gives CDR1 SGHNT, CDR2 YYREEE (reference sequence). The length of the CDR3 is 11 residues. In DNA, the CDR3 is TGTGCCAGCAGCTTGGGCGGCGAGCAGTTCTTC. Translated: CASSLGGEQFF.

The chain links TRBV7-2 to TRBJ2-7; the D gene is possibly TRBD1 (6 bases). Germline V gene sequence: CDR1 SGHTA, CDR2 FQGNSA. This CDR3 contains 13 residues. V was shortened by 5 bases and J by 4 bases, with 12 bases between the two germline ends. DNA of the CDR3: TGTGCCAGCAGCGTTGGACAGAAATACGAGCAGTACTTC. Translated: CASSVGQKYEQYF.

This chain connects TRBV10-1 to TRBJ1-1; no definite D call. Germline V gene sequence: CDR1 WNHNN, CDR2 SYGVQD (reference sequence). This CDR3 comprises 10 residues. The ends were cut back, 8 bases at V and 8 bases at J, with 9 bases in the middle. Here the CDR3 reads CASAGSEAFF. The CDR3 bases are TGCGCCAGCGCCGGCTCCGAAGCTTTCTTT.

The chain combines TRBV10-1 with TRBJ2-3; 8 bases are shared with TRBD2. The CDR3 runs 14 residues. Looked up from germline, CDR1 is WNHNN and CDR2 is SYGVQD (reference sequence). Trimming removed 7 bases from V and 5 bases from J; junction bases left unmatched: 8. In nucleotides, the CDR3 is TGCGCCAGCACTCTCGGGGGGGCTGAAGATACGCAGTATTTT. Translating gives CASTLGGAEDTQYF.

The chain is built from TRBV7-2 and TRBJ2-3, with TRBD2 matching 7 bases. Unmatched junction bases numbered 2, after V lost 0 bases and J lost 5 bases. CDR1 is SGHTA, CDR2 FQGNSA, per germline. The CDR3 totals 14 residues. The CDR3 DNA follows: TGTGCCAGCAGCTTAGCGGGGGGGATAGATACGCAGTATTTT. Protein sequence: CASSLAGGIDTQYF.

This clone has a single count. The V gene is TRBV9, the J gene TRBJ1-1; unclear D gene. Per germline, CDR1 SGDLS and CDR2 YYNGEE. Trimming left V 2 bases short and J 4 bases short, with 15 bases between. The CDR3 has 15 amino acids. The CDR3 DNA reads as TGTGCCAGCAGCGTTGACCCTCGGGAGGGCACTGAAGCTTTCTTT. Its translation: CASSVDPREGTEAFF.

This chain uses TRBV4-2 with TRBJ1-2; D call uncertain. The germline V and J ends were trimmed by 0 bases and 1 base, with 9 bases remaining between them. The germline gives CDR1 LGHNA, CDR2 YNFKEQ. The CDR3 contains 15 residues. DNA for the CDR3: TGTGCCAGCAGCCAAGACCTGGAAGTTAACTATGGCTACACCTTC. Translated: CASSQDLEVNYGYTF.

The J gene is TRBJ1-6, the V gene TRBV11-2, with 7 bases that match TRBD1. CDR1 is SGHAT, CDR2 FQNNGV, per germline. Trimming at V came to 5 bases and at J to 4 bases, leaving 8 bases not matched to a gene. The CDR3 spans 16 residues. The CDR3 DNA is TGTGCCAGCAGCCCAGGGACAGAGGATTATAATTCACCCCTCCACTTT. Translating gives CASSPGTEDYNSPLHF.

The chain couples TRBV10-3 to TRBJ2-5, with D possibly matching TRBD2 (5 bases). There are 12 residues in the CDR3. Germline loops: CDR1 ENHRY, CDR2 SYGVKD. V dropped 8 bases and J dropped 5 bases, with 12 bases sitting between them. CDR3 nucleotide sequence: TGTGCCATCGGAGCGGTATCGGAGACCCAGTACTTC. It codes for CAIGAVSETQYF.

The chain couples TRBV5-1 to TRBJ2-3, with D perhaps TRBD1 or TRBD2 (6 bases each). V was clipped by 2 bases and J by 3 bases, with 10 bases between them. The CDR3 is 14 residues long. The germline V gene has CDR1 SGHRS and CDR2 YFSETQ. CDR3 residues: CASSFGGLTDTQYF. The CDR3 DNA sequence: TGCGCCAGCAGCTTTGGGGGGCTAACAGATACGCAGTATTTT.

V is TRBV4-2 and J is TRBJ2-3, with 10 bases that match TRBD2. The CDR3 is 17 amino acids. V was pared by 0 bases and J by 5 bases, with 8 bases of the junction left unmatched. Per the germline V gene, CDR1 is LGHNA and CDR2 is YNFKEQ. CDR3 sequence (DNA): TGTGCCAGCAGCCAAGATACCAGCGGGGGGGCCGGAGATACGCAGTATTTT. Protein product: CASSQDTSGGAGDTQYF.